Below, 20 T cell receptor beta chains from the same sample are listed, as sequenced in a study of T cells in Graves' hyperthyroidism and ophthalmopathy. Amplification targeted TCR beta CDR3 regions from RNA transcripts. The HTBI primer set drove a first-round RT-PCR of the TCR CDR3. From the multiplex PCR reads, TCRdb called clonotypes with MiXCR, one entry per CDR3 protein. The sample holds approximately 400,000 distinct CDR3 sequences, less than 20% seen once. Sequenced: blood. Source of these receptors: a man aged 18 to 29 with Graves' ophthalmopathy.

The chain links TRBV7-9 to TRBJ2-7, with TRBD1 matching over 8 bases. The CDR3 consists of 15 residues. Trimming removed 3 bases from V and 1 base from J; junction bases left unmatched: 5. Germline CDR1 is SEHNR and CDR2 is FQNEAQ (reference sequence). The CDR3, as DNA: TGTGCCAGCAGCTTTGCAGGGGGCAGGTCCTACGAGCAGTACTTC. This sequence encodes CASSFAGGRSYEQYF.

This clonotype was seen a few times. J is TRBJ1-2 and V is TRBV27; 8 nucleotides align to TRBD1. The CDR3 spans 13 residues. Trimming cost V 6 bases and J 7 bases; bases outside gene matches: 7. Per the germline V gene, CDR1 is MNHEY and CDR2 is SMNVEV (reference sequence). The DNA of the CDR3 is TGTGCCAGCAGACCAGGGGGCGGCCCTGGCTACACCTTC. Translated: CASRPGGGPGYTF.

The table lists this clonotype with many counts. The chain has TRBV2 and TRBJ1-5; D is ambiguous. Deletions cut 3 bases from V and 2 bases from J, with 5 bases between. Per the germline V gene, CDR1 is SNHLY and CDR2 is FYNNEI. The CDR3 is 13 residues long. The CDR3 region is CASSDLGNQPQHF. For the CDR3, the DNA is TGTGCCAGCAGTGACTTGGGCAATCAGCCCCAGCATTTT.

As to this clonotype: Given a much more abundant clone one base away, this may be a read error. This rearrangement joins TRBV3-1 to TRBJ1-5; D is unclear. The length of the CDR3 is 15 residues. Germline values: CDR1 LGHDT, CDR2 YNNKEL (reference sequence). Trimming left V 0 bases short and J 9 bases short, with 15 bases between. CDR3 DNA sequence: TGTGCCAGCAGCCAAGACTACCGAGGAACTCGGCCCCAGCATTTT. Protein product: CASSQDYRGTRPQHF.

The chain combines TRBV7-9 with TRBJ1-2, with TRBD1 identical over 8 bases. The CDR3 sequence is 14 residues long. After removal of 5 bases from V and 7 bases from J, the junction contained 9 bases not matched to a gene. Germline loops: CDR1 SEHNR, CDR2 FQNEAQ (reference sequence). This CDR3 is CASSHGQGGSGYTF. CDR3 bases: TGTGCCAGCAGCCACGGACAGGGCGGGAGTGGCTACACCTTC.

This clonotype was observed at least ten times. The CDR3 here is CASSNRDRGTDTQYF. For the CDR3, the DNA is TGTGCCAGCAGCAACCGGGACAGGGGCACAGATACGCAGTATTTT. The chain uses TRBV11-3 and TRBJ2-3; 9 bases are shared with TRBD1. Unmatched junction bases numbered 4, after V lost 5 bases and J lost 1 base. This CDR3 spans 15 amino acids. The germline V gene encodes CDR1 SGHNT and CDR2 YENEEA.

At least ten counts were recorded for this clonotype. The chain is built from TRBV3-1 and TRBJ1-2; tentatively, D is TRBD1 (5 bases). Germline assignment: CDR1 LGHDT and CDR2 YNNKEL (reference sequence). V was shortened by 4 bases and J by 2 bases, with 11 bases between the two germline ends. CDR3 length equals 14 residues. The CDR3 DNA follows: TGTGCCAGCAGCCCGATTACAGGCAACTATGGCTACACCTTC. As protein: CASSPITGNYGYTF.

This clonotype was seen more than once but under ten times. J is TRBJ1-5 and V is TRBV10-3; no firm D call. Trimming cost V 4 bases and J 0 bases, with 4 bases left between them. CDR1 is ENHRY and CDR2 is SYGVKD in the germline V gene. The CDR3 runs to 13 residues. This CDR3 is CAISASSNQPQHF. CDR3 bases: TGTGCCATCAGTGCCTCTAGCAATCAGCCCCAGCATTTT.

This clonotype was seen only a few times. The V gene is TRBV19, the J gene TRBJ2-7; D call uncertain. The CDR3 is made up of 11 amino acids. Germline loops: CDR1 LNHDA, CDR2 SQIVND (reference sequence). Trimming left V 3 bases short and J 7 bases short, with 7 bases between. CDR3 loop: CASSIPGEQYF. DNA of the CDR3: TGTGCCAGTAGTATTCCCGGGGAGCAGTACTTC.

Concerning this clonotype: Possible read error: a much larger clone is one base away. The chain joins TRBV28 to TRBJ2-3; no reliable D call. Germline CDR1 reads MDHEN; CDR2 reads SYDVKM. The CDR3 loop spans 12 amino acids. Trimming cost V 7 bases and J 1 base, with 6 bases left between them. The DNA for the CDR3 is TGTGCCAGCAAGTCAGGCACAGATACGCAGTATTTT. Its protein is CASKSGTDTQYF. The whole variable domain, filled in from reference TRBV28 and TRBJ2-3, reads DVKVTQSSRYLVKRTGEKVFLECVQDMDHENMFWYRQDPGLGLRLIYFSYDVKMKEKGDIPEGYSVSREKKERFSLILESASTNQTSMYLCASKSGTDTQYFGPGTRLTVL.

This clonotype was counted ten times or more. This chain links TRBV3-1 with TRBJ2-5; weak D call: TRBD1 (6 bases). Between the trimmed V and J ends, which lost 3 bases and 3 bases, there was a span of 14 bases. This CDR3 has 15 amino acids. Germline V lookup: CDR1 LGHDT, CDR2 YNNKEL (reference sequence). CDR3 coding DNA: TGTGCCAGCAGCCAGGACGGGGCAGGGGAAGAGACCCAGTACTTC. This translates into CASSQDGAGEETQYF.

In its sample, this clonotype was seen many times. The CDR3 nucleotides read TGTGCCAGCAGCCGAGACAGGTTGGCTGGAAACACCATATATTTT. Encoded protein: CASSRDRLAGNTIYF. V is TRBV3-1 and J is TRBJ1-3; maybe TRBD1 (6 bases). The V and J ends lost 4 bases and 2 bases respectively, with 12 bases between them. This CDR3 comprises 15 residues. CDR1 and CDR2 from the germline V gene are LGHDT and YNNKEL (reference sequence).

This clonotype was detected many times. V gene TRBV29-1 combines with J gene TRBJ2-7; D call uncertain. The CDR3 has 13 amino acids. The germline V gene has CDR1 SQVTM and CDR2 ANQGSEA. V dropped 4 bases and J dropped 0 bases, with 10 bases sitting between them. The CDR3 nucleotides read TGCAGCGTTGGCCCATCGGGCTCCTACGAGCAGTACTTC. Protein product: CSVGPSGSYEQYF.

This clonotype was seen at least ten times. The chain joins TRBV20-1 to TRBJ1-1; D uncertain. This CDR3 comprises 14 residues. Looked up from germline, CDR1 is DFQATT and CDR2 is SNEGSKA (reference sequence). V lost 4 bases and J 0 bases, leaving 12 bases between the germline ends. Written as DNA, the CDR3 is TGCAGTGCTATAAAGGGAGGAATGAACACTGAAGCTTTCTTT. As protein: CSAIKGGMNTEAFF.

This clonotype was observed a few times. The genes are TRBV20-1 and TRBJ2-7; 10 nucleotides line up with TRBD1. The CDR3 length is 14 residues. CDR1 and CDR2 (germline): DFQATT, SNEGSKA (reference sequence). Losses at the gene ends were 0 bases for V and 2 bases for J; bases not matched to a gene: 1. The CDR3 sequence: CSARETGGPYEQYF. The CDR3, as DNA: TGCAGTGCTAGAGAGACAGGGGGCCCCTACGAGCAGTACTTC.

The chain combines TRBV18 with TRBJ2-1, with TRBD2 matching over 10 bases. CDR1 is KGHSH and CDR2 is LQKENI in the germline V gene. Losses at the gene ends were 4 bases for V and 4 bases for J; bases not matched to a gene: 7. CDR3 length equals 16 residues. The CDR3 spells CASSRAPSGGYNEQFF. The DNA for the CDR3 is TGTGCCAGCTCACGCGCCCCTAGCGGGGGATACAATGAGCAGTTCTTC. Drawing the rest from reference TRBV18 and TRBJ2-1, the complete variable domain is NAGVMQNPRHLVRRRGQEARLRCSPMKGHSHVYWYRQLPEEGLKFMVYLQKENIIDESGMPKERFSAEFPKEGPSILRIQQVVRGDSAAYFCASSRAPSGGYNEQFFGPGTRLTVL.

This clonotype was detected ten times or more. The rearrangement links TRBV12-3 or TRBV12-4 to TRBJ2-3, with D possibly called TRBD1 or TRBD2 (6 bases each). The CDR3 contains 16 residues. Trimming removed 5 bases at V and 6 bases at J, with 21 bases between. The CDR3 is CASSPGGGGGTDTQYF. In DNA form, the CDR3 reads TGTGCCAGCAGTCCCGGAGGGGGAGGTGGTACGGATACGCAGTATTTT.

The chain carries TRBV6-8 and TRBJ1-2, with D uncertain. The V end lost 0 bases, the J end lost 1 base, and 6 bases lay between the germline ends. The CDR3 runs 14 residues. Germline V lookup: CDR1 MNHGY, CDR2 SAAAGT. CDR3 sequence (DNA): TGTGCCAGCAGTTACTCTGAGGTTAACTATGGCTACACCTTC. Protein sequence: CASSYSEVNYGYTF.

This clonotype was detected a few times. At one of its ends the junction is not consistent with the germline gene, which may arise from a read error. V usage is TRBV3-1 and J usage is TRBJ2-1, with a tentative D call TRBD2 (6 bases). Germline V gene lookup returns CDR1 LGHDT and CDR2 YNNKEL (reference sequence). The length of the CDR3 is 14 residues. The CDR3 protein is CASNQRTGDNEQFF. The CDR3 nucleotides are TGTGCCAGCAACCAACGGACGGGGGACAATGAGCAGTTCTTC.

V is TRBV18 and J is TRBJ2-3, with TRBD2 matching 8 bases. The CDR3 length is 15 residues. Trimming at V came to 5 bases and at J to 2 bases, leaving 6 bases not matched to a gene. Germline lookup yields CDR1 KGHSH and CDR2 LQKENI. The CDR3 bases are TGTGCCAGCTCATCCGGCGGGGGGTACACAGATACGCAGTATTTT. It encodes CASSSGGGYTDTQYF.